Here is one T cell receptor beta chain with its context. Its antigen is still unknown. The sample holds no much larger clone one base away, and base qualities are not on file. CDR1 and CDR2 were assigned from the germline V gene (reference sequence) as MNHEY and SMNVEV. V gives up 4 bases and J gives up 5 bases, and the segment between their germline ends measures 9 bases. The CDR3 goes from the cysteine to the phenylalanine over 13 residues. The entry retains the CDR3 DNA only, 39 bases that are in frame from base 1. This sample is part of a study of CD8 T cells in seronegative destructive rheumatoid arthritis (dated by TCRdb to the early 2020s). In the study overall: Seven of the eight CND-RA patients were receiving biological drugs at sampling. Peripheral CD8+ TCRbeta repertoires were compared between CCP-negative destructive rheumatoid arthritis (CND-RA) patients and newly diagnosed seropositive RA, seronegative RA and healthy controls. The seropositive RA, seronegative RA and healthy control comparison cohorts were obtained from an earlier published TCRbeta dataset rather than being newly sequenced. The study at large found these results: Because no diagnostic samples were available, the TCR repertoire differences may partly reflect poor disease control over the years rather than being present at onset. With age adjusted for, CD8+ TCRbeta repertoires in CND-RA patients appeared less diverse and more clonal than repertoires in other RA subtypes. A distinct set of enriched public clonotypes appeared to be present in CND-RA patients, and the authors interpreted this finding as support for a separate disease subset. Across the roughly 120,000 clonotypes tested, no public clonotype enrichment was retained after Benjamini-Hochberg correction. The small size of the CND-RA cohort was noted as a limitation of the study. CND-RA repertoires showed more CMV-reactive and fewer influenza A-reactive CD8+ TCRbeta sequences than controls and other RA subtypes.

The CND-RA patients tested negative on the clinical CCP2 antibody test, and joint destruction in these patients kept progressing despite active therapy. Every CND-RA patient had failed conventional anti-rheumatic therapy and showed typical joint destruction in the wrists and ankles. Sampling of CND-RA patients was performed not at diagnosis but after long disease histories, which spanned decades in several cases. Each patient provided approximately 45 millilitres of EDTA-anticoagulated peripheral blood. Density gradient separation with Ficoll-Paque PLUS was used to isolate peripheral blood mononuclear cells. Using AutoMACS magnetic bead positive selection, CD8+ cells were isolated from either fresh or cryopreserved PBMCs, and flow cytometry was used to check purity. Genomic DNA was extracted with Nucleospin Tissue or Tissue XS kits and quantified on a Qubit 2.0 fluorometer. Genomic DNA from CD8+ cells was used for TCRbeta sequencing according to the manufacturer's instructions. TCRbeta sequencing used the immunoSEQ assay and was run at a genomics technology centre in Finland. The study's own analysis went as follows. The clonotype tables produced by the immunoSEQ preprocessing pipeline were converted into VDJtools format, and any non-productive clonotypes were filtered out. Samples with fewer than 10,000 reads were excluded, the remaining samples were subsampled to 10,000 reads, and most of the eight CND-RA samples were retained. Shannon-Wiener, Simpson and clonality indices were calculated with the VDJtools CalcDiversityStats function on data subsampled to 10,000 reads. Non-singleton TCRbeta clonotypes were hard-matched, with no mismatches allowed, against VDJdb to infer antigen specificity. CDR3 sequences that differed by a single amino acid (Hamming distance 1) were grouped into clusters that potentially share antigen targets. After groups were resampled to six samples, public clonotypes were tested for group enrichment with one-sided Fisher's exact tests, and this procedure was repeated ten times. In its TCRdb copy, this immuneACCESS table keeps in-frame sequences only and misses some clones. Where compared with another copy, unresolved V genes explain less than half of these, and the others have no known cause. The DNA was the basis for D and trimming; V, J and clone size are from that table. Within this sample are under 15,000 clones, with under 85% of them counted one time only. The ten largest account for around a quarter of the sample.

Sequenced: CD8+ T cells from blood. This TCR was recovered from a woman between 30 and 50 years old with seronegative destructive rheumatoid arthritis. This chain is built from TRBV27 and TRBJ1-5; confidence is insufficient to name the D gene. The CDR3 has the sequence CASSSIIYQPQHF. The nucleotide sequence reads TGTGCCAGCAGTTCCATCATTTATCAGCCCCAGCATTTT.